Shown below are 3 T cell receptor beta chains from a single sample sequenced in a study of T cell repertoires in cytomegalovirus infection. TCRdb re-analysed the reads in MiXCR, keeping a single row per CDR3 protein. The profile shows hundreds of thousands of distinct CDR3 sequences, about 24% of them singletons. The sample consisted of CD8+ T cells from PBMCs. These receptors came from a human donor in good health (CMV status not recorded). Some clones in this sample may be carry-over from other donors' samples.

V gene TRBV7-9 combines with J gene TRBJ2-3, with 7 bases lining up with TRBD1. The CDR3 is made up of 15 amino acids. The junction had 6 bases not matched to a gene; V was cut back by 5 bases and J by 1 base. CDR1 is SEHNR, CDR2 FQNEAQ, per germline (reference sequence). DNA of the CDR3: TGTGCCAGCAGCCCGGACAGGACGCGCACAGATACGCAGTATTTT. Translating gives CASSPDRTRTDTQYF.

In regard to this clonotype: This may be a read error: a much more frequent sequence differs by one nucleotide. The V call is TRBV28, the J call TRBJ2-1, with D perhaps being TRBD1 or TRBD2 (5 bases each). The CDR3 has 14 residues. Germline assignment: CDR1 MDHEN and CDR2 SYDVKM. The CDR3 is CTSSPGTVVSEQFF. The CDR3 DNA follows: TGTACCAGCAGTCCAGGGACGGTCGTAAGTGAGCAGTTCTTC.

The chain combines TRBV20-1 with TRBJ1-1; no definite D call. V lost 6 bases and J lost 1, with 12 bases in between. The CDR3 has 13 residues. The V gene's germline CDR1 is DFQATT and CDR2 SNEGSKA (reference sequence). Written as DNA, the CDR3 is TGCAGTGCCAGACGAGGAGAGAACACTGAAGCTTTCTTT. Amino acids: CSARRGENTEAFF.